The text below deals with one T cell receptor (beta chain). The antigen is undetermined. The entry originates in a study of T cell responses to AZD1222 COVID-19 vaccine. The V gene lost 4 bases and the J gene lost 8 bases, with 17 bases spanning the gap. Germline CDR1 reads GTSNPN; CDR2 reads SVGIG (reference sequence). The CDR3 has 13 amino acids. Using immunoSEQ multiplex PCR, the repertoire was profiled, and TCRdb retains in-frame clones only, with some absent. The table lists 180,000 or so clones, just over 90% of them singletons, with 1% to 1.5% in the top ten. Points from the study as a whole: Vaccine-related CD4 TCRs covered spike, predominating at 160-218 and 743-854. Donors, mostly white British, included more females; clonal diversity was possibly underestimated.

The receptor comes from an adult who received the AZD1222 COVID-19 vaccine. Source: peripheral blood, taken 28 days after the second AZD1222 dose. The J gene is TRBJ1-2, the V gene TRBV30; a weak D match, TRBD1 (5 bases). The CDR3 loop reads CAWMGPGLGGYTF. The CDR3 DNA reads TGTGCCTGGATGGGCCCAGGGCTGGGGGGCTACACCTTC. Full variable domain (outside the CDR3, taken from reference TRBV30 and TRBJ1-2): SQTIHQWPATLVQPVGSPLSLECTVEGTSNPNLYWYRQAAGRGLQLLFYSVGIGQISSEVPQNLSASRPQDRQFILSSKKLLLSDSGFYLCAWMGPGLGGYTFGSGTRLTVV.